These 11 T cell receptor beta chains originate from one sample sequenced in a study of blood T cell repertoires in COVID-19. Generated by immunoSEQ multiplex PCR, the TCRdb table keeps only in-frame clones and is missing some. There are a few hundred thousand clones in the sample; nearly 90% occur only once, and more than 0.55% lies in the top ten. The sample consisted of peripheral blood. All receptors come from a human donor in a cohort sampled during active COVID-19.

The J gene is TRBJ2-2, the V gene TRBV11-2; the D is unclear. The length of the CDR3 is 10 residues. The germline V gene has CDR1 SGHAT and CDR2 FQNNGV. Trimming left V 11 bases short and J 8 bases short, with 9 bases between. The CDR3 sequence: CACFGGELFF. The CDR3 DNA follows: TGTGCCTGCTTCGGGGGGGAGCTGTTTTTT.

The chain employs TRBV7-9 and TRBJ1-2; TRBD1 aligns across 8 bases. The CDR3 covers 13 residues. Germline CDR1 is SEHNR and CDR2 is FQNEAQ (reference sequence). The V gene end was trimmed by 6 bases and the J gene end by 7 bases; junction bases not matched to a gene: 7. The CDR3 region is CASRPTGGIGYTF. CDR3 coding DNA: TGTGCCAGCAGACCTACAGGGGGTATTGGCTACACCTTC.

This CDR3 reads CASSQAQGFLLGYTF. CDR3 in DNA: TGCGCCAGCAGCCAAGCACAGGGGTTCTTACTTGGCTACACCTTC. This chain links TRBV4-3 with TRBJ1-2, with TRBD1 matching 7 bases. Unmatched junction bases numbered 9, after V lost 1 base and J lost 7 bases. Germline V gives CDR1 LGHNA, CDR2 YSLEER. The CDR3 is 15 amino acids.

This chain joins TRBV29-1 and TRBJ1-1; 9 positions agree with TRBD1. The CDR3 extends over 12 amino acids. Germline loops: CDR1 SQVTM, CDR2 ANQGSEA. Trimming at V came to 5 bases and at J to 4 bases, leaving 2 bases not matched to a gene. CDR3 sequence: CSVTTGGTEAFF. Written as DNA, the CDR3 is TGCAGCGTTACGACAGGGGGCACTGAAGCTTTCTTT.

The rearrangement links TRBV7-3 to TRBJ2-7; 10 nucleotides align to TRBD2. CDR1 and CDR2 (germline): SGHTA, FQGTGA. J gave up 3 bases and V 0 bases, and 5 bases lay outside the gene matches. The CDR3 contains 16 residues. Here the CDR3 DNA reads TGTGCCAGCAGCTTAACTGTAGCTAGCGGGAGCTACGAGCAGTACTTC. As protein: CASSLTVASGSYEQYF.

Turning to this clone: This sample also contains other DNA sequences that code for the same CDR3. V usage is TRBV6-1 and J usage is TRBJ2-7; D is possibly TRBD2 (6 bases). Germline CDR1 MNHNS, CDR2 SASEGT. V lost 2 bases to trimming and J lost 4 bases, with 6 bases between them. CDR3 length: 12 amino acids. This CDR3 reads CASSESGYEQYF. In DNA, the CDR3 is TGTGCCAGCAGTGAAAGCGGGTACGAGCAGTACTTC.

The CDR3 here is CASSRQGGRYEQYF. In DNA form, the CDR3 reads TGTGCCAGCAGCCGACAGGGCGGACGTTACGAGCAGTACTTC. The chain recombines TRBV6-5 with TRBJ2-7, with 7 positions matching TRBD1. Looked up from germline, CDR1 is MNHEY and CDR2 is SVGAGI. The CDR3 contains 14 residues. The J segment lost 4 bases and the V segment lost 6 bases, leaving 9 bases of the junction unmatched.

The rearrangement links TRBV2 to TRBJ1-1; TRBD1 aligns across 7 bases. Trimming cost V 6 bases and J 0 bases; bases outside gene matches: 1. This CDR3 has 13 residues. Germline CDR1 is SNHLY and CDR2 is FYNNEI. CDR3 loop: CASRGQLNTEAFF. The DNA for the CDR3 is TGTGCCAGCAGGGGACAGTTGAACACTGAAGCTTTCTTT.

V and J are TRBV6-2 or TRBV6-3 and TRBJ2-3; TRBD1 agrees at 8 bases. CDR1 is MNHEY and CDR2 is SVGEGT in the germline V gene. Losses at the gene ends were 5 bases for V and 0 bases for J; bases not matched to a gene: 4. The CDR3 covers 15 residues. CDR3 loop: CASSRWTGSTDTQYF. The CDR3 DNA reads TGTGCCAGCAGTCGCTGGACAGGGAGCACAGATACGCAGTATTTT.

This clone was found a few times. The rearrangement uses TRBV6-1 and TRBJ1-3; D uncertain. The CDR3 loop spans 16 amino acids. Trimming left V 3 bases short and J 0 bases short, with 12 bases between. Germline values: CDR1 MNHNS, CDR2 SASEGT. The CDR3 loop reads CASSEVRLSSGNTIYF. CDR3 sequence (DNA): TGTGCCAGCAGTGAGGTCCGTCTGAGCTCTGGAAACACCATATATTTT.

The chain combines TRBV4-3 with TRBJ1-5; D is undetermined. The CDR3 spans 15 residues. V gave up 5 bases and J gave up 0 bases, with 11 bases separating them. CDR1 LGHNA and CDR2 YSLEER come from the germline V gene. CDR3 in amino acids: CASSSWHTSNQPQHF. The CDR3 DNA is TGCGCCAGCAGCTCCTGGCATACTAGCAATCAGCCCCAGCATTTT.